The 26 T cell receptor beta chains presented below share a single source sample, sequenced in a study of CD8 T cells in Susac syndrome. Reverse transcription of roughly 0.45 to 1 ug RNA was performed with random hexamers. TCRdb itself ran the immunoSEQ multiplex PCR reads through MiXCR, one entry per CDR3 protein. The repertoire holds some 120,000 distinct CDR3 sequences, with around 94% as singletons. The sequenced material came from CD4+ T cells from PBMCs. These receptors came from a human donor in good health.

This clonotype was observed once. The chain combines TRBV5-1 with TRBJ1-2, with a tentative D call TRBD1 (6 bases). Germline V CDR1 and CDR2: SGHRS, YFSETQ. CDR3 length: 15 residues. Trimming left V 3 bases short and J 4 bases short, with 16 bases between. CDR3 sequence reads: CASSSTGPSGYGYTF. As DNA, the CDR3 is TGCGCCAGCAGCTCCACAGGGCCCTCCGGCTATGGCTACACCTTC.

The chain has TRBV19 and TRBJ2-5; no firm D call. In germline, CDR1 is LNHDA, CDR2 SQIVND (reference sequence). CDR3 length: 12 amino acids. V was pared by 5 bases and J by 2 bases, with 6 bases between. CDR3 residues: CASSEDQETQYF. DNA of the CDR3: TGTGCCAGTAGTGAGGATCAAGAGACCCAGTACTTC. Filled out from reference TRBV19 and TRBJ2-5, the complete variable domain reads DGGITQSPKYLFRKEGQNVTLSCEQNLNHDAMYWYRQDPGQGLRLIYYSQIVNDFQKGDIAEGYSVSREKKESFPLTVTSAQKNPTAFYLCASSEDQETQYFGPGTRLLVL.

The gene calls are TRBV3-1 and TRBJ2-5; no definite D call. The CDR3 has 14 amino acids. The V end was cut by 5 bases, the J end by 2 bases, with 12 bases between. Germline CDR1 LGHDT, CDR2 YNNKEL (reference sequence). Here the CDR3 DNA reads TGTGCCAGCAGCTACGGAATACTGCAAGAGACCCAGTACTTC. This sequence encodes CASSYGILQETQYF.

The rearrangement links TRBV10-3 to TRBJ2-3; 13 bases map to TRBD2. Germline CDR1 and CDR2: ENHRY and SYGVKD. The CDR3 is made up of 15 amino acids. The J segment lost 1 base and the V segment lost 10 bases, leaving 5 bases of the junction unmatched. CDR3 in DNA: TGTGCCACAACTAGCGGGAGGGATGGCACAGATACGCAGTATTTT. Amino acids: CATTSGRDGTDTQYF.

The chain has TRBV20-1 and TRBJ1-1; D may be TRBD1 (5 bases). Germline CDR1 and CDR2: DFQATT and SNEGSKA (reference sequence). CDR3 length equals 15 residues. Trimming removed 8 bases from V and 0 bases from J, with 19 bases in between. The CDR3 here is CSPARSPGVNTEAFF. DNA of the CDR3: TGCAGTCCCGCTAGGAGCCCGGGGGTGAACACTGAAGCTTTCTTT.

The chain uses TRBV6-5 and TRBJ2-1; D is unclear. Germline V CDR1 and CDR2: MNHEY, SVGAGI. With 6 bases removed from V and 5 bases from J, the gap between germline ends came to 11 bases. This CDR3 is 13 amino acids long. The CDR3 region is CASSLGRHNEQFF. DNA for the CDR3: TGTGCCAGCAGCCTCGGTCGTCACAATGAGCAGTTCTTC.

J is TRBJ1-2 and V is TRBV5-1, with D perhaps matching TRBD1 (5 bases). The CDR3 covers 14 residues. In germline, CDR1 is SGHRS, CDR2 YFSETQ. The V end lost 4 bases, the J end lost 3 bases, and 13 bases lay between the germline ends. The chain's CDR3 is CASSRLGVDYGYTF. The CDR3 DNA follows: TGCGCCAGCAGCCGGTTGGGGGTGGACTATGGCTACACCTTC.

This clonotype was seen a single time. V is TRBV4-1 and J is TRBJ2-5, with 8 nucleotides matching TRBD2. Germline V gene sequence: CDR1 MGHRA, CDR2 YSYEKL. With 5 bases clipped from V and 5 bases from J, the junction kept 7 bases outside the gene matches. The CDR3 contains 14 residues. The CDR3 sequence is CASSSGSGMETQYF. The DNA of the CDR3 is TGCGCCAGCAGCAGCGGGAGCGGTATGGAGACCCAGTACTTC.

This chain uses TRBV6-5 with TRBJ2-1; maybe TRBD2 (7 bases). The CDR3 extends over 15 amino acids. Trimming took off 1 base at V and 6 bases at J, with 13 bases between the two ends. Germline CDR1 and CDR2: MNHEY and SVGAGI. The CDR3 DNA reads TGTGCCAGCAGTTACTTGGCCCGGGGGGCCAATGAGCAGTTCTTC. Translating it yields CASSYLARGANEQFF.

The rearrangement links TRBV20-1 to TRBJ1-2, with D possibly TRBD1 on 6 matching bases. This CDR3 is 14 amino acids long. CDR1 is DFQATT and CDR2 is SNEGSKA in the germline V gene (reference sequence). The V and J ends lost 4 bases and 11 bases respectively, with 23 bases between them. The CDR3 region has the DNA TGCAGTGCTACCTACCTACAGGGAGCCCTAGGATACACCTTC. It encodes CSATYLQGALGYTF.

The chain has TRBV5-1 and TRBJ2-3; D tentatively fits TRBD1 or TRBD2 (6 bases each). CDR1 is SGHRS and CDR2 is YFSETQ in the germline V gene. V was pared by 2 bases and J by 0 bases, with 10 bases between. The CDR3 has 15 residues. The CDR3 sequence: CASSLRGRSTDTQYF. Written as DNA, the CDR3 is TGCGCCAGCAGCTTAAGGGGGAGGAGCACAGATACGCAGTATTTT.

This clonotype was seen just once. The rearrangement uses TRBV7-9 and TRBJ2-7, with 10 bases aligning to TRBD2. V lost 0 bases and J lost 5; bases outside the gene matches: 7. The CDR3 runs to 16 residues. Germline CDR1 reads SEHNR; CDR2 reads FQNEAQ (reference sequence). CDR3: CASSLARLAGVDEQYF. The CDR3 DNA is TGTGCCAGCAGCTTAGCGCGGCTAGCGGGAGTAGACGAGCAGTACTTC. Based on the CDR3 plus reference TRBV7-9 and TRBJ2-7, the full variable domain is DTGVSQNPRHKITKRGQNVTFRCDPISEHNRLYWYRQTLGQGPEFLTYFQNEAQLEKSRLLSDRFSAERPKGSFSTLEIQRTEQGDSAMYLCASSLARLAGVDEQYFGPGTRLTVT.

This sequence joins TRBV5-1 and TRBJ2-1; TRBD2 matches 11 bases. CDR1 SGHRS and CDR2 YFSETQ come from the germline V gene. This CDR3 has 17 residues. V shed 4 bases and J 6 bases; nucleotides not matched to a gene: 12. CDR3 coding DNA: TGCGCCAGCAGCCCGTGGTCTAGCGGGAGGCTGGGCAATGAGCAGTTCTTC. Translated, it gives CASSPWSSGRLGNEQFF.

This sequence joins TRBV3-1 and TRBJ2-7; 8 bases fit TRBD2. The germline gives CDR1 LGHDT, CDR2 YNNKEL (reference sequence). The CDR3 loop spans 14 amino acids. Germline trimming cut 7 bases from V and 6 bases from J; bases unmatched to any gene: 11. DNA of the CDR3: TGTGCCAGCATCTCCAGCGGGAGTTTCCGCGAGCAGTACTTC. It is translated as CASISSGSFREQYF.

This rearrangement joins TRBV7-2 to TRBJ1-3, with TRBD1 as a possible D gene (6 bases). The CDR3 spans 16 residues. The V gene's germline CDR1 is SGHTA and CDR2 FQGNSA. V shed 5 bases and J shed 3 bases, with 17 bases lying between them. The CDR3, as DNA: TGTGCCAGCAGCCAGTTAGGGGGGCGAAGTGGAAACACCATATATTTT. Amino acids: CASSQLGGRSGNTIYF.

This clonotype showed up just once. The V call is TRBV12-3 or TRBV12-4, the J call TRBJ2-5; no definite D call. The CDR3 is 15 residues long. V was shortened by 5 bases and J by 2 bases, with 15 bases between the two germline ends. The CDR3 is CASSPLSGIQETQYF. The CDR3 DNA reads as TGTGCCAGCAGTCCTTTGTCTGGCATACAAGAGACCCAGTACTTC.

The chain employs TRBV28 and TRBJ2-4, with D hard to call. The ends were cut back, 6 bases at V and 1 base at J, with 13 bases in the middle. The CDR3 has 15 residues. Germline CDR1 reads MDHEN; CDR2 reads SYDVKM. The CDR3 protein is CASSPASEAKNIQYF. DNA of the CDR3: TGTGCCAGCAGCCCAGCGAGCGAGGCCAAAAACATTCAGTACTTC.

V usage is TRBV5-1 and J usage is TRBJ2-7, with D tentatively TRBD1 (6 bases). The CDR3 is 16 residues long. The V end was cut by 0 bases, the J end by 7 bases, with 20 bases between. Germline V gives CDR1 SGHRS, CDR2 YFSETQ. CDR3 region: CASSLAYYRELGEQYF. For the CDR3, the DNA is TGCGCCAGCAGCTTGGCCTACTACAGGGAATTAGGAGAGCAGTACTTC.

The CDR3 DNA follows: TGTGCCAGCAGTAACTCAGGGGGGACCTCTGGAAACACCATATATTTT. Its protein is CASSNSGGTSGNTIYF. The rearrangement joins TRBV12-3 or TRBV12-4 to TRBJ1-3; 7 positions agree with TRBD1. The junction had 7 bases not matched to a gene; V was cut back by 5 bases and J by 0 bases. This CDR3 is built from 16 residues.

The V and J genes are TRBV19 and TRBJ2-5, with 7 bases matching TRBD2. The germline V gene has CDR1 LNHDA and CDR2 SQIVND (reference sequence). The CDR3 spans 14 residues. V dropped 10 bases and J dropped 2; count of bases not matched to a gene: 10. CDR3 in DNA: TGTGCCACCCGCCCGGGACTATTACAAGAGACCCAGTACTTC. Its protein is CATRPGLLQETQYF.

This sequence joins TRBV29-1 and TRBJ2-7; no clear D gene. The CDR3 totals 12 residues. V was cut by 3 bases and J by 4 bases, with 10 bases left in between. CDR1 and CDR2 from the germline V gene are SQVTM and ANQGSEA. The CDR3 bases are TGCAGCGTTGAGAAGTCTTCTTACGAGCAGTACTTC. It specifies CSVEKSSYEQYF.

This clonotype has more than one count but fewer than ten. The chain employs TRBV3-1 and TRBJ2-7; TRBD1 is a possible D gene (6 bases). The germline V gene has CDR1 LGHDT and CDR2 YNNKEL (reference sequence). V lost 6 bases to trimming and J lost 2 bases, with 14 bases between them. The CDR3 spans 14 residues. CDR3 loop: CASRQGIGAYEQYF. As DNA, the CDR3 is TGTGCCAGCAGACAGGGAATAGGCGCCTACGAGCAGTACTTC.

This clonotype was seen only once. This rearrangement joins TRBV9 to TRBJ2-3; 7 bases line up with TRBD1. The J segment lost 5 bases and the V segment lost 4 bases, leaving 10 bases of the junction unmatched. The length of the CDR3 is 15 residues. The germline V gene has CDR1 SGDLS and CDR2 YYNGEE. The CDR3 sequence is CASSRQGSAGDTQYF. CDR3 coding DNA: TGTGCCAGCAGCCGACAGGGCTCCGCGGGAGATACGCAGTATTTT.

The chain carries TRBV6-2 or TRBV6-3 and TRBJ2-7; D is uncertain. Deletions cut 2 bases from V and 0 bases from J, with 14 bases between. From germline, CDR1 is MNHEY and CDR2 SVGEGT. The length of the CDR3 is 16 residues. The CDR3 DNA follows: TGTGCCAGCAGTTACAATGTGGACGGCAACTCCTACGAGCAGTACTTC. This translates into CASSYNVDGNSYEQYF.

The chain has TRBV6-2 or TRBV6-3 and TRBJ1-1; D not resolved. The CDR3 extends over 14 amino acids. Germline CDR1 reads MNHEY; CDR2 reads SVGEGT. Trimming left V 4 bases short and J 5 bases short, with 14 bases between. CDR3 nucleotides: TGTGCCAGCAGTTTCCTGAAAAAAGGAACTGAAGCTTTCTTT. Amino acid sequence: CASSFLKKGTEAFF.

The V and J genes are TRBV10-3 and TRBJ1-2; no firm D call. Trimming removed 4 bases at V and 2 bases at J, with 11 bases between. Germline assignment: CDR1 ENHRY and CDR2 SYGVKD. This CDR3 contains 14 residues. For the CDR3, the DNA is TGTGCCATCAGTGCCCGGACTGAGAACTATGGCTACACCTTC. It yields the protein CAISARTENYGYTF.